A single TCR beta chain is shown here with its context. The sample carries other DNA sequences with the same CDR3. The study drew participants aged about 18 to 90 years from under 30 US areas. Germline values: CDR1 LNHDA, CDR2 SQIVND (reference sequence). The length of the CDR3 is 15 residues. V lost 5 bases, J lost 6 bases, and 9 bases stayed unmatched. The source of the sample is a study of blood T cell repertoires in COVID-19. Repertoires were generated with immunoSEQ multiplex PCR, while TCRdb's copy carries only in-frame clones and drops some. Of around 300,000 clones in the sample, around 86% are singletons; the top ten hold 1.5% to 2%.

The chain recombines TRBV19 with TRBJ2-2; 7 bases are a match to TRBD2. This TCR came from a woman in her 40s who had recovered from COVID-19. Sequencing used PBMCs or T cells enriched from blood (not recorded which). The CDR3 region is CASSPTSTSSGELFF. CDR3 in DNA: TGTGCCAGTAGTCCTACCTCGACTAGCTCCGGGGAGCTGTTTTTT.